The 11 T cell receptor beta chains below were found in one sample sequenced in a study of blood T cell repertoires in COVID-19. Assay used: immunoSEQ multiplex PCR; TCRdb lists only in-frame clones, some missing. The sample has about 18,000 clones, around 90% seen once. The sequencing input was peripheral blood. The receptors originated from a human donor in a cohort sampled during active COVID-19.

This chain uses TRBV30 with TRBJ1-2; the D gene is possibly TRBD1 (5 bases). V was clipped by 2 bases and J by 4 bases, with 14 bases between them. The CDR3 extends over 14 amino acids. Germline CDR1 is GTSNPN and CDR2 is SVGIG (reference sequence). This CDR3 is CAWSPLQAFYGYTF. The CDR3 DNA follows: TGTGCCTGGAGTCCCCTACAGGCCTTCTATGGCTACACCTTC.

This sequence joins TRBV21-1 and TRBJ2-1; TRBD2 reflects the table's D call only, with no check against the DNA. TRBV21-1 is marked as a pseudogene. The CDR3 is made up of 20 amino acids. CDR3 sequence (DNA): TGTGCCAGCAGCAAAGAGGAGAGGAGGGACCACGGGGTATTTGTCAATGAGCAGTTCTTC. This translates into CASSKEERRDHGVFVNEQFF.

This clone occurred once. The rearrangement uses TRBV27 and TRBJ1-6; D possibly corresponds to TRBD1 (5 bases). The CDR3 is made up of 14 amino acids. Germline V CDR1 and CDR2: MNHEY, SMNVEV (reference sequence). V gave up 2 bases and J gave up 9 bases, with 11 bases separating them. The CDR3 DNA follows: TGTGCCAGCAGTTTAGCAGGGTTTGGTTCACCCCTCCACTTT. This gives the protein CASSLAGFGSPLHF.

The chain joins TRBV9 to TRBJ2-2, with TRBD2 as a possible D gene (5 bases). Deletions cut 0 bases from V and 2 bases from J, with 14 bases between. Germline-derived CDR1 and CDR2 are SGDLS and YYNGEE. The CDR3 extends over 17 amino acids. The CDR3 DNA reads TGTGCCAGCAGCGTAGGTAAACGGGGTGTAAACACCGGGGAGCTGTTTTTT. Its translation is CASSVGKRGVNTGELFF.

This clone was seen a single time. The chain couples TRBV5-1 to TRBJ2-2, with D maybe TRBD1 (6 bases). The CDR3 is 14 residues long. The germline gives CDR1 SGHRS, CDR2 YFSETQ. Trimming left V 4 bases short and J 6 bases short, with 13 bases between. CDR3 nucleotides: TGCGCCAGCAGCCAACAGGGTAACGCCGGGGAGCTGTTTTTT. As protein: CASSQQGNAGELFF.

The chain uses TRBV9 and TRBJ2-1, with D perhaps matching TRBD1 (5 bases). In germline, CDR1 is SGDLS, CDR2 YYNGEE. CDR3 length equals 14 residues. Between the trimmed V and J ends, which lost 0 bases and 5 bases, there was a span of 9 bases. The chain's CDR3 is CASSVGQGNNEQFF. Written as DNA, the CDR3 is TGTGCCAGCAGCGTAGGGCAGGGAAACAATGAGCAGTTCTTC.

The CDR3 spells CASLPAGNTIYF. DNA of the CDR3: TGTGCCAGCTTGCCGGCTGGAAACACCATATATTTT. The chain links TRBV12-3 or TRBV12-4 to TRBJ1-3; D gene unclear. V lost 8 bases and J 2 bases, leaving 7 bases between the germline ends. The CDR3 sequence is 12 residues long.

The table lists this clone with a count of one. This CDR3 reads CASSANSRANVLTF. Here the CDR3 DNA reads TGTGCCAGCAGCGCGAACTCCCGGGCCAACGTCCTGACTTTC. This rearrangement joins TRBV9 to TRBJ2-6; D gene unclear. Between the trimmed V and J ends, which lost 3 bases and 5 bases, there was a span of 9 bases. This CDR3 contains 14 residues. Germline assignment: CDR1 SGDLS and CDR2 YYNGEE.

The chain employs TRBV7-2 and TRBJ2-3; TRBD1 might be the D (6 bases). V was cut by 1 base and J by 2 bases, with 10 bases left in between. CDR1 and CDR2 (germline): SGHTA, FQGNSA. The CDR3 has 15 amino acids. CDR3 residues: CASSLEGGYTDTQYF. Here the CDR3 DNA reads TGTGCCAGCAGCTTAGAAGGGGGATACACAGATACGCAGTATTTT.

This rearrangement joins TRBV10-3 to TRBJ2-1; D is unresolved. The V end was cut by 3 bases, the J end by 1 base, with 10 bases between. This CDR3 has 15 amino acids. CDR1 is ENHRY, CDR2 SYGVKD, per germline. The CDR3 protein is CAISDSWKSYNEQFF. In DNA, the CDR3 is TGTGCCATCAGTGATAGCTGGAAATCCTACAATGAGCAGTTCTTC.

The V and J genes are TRBV19 and TRBJ2-3; 9 positions agree with TRBD2. The germline V gene encodes CDR1 LNHDA and CDR2 SQIVND (reference sequence). The junction had 12 bases not matched to a gene; V was cut back by 4 bases and J by 4 bases. The CDR3 covers 17 residues. CDR3 nucleotides: TGTGCCAGTAGTAGGAGTGAGGGCGGGGGGGCCTCAGATACGCAGTATTTT. Protein sequence: CASSRSEGGGASDTQYF.